The 26 T cell receptor beta chains below all came from one sample that was sequenced in a study of T cell responses to AZD1222 COVID-19 vaccine. TCRdb's copy holds only in-frame clones and misses some; the assay was immunoSEQ multiplex PCR. The sample lists fewer than 150,000 clones; 90% were seen once. The sample consisted of peripheral blood, taken on day 0 of AZD1222 vaccination. The receptors come from an adult in good health.

The CDR3 loop is CASSYNGQGLFLGYTF. The DNA for the CDR3 is TGTGCCAGCAGTTACAACGGACAGGGCCTGTTTCTTGGCTACACCTTC. V is TRBV6-2 or TRBV6-3 and J is TRBJ1-2; TRBD1 matches at 8 bases. The V gene's germline CDR1 is MNHEY and CDR2 SVGEGT. The J segment lost 7 bases and the V segment lost 2 bases, leaving 12 bases of the junction unmatched. The CDR3 has 16 residues.

The table lists this clone with a count of one. The chain couples TRBV6-5 to TRBJ1-6; D might be TRBD1 (6 bases). There are 15 residues in the CDR3. The germline CDR1 and CDR2 sequences are MNHEY and SVGAGI. V lost 6 bases to trimming and J lost 7 bases, with 16 bases between them. CDR3 DNA: TGTGCCAGCAGCCTTGATAGGGGGGTGAATTCACCCCTCCACTTT. It yields the protein CASSLDRGVNSPLHF.

The chain uses TRBV9 and TRBJ2-3; D may be TRBD2 (6 bases). Trimming removed 2 bases from V and 6 bases from J, with 16 bases in between. Germline loops: CDR1 SGDLS, CDR2 YYNGEE. The CDR3 totals 15 residues. In nucleotides, the CDR3 is TGTGCCAGCAGCGTGGGAACGGGAGTAGCGGATACGCAGTATTTT. Protein sequence: CASSVGTGVADTQYF.

This chain uses TRBV7-9 with TRBJ2-3, with a weak D call TRBD2 (7 bases). The V end lost 5 bases, the J end lost 2 bases, and 17 bases lay between the germline ends. Germline-derived CDR1 and CDR2 are SEHNR and FQNEAQ (reference sequence). CDR3 length: 16 amino acids. The CDR3 sequence is CASSQDRGASTDTQYF. The CDR3 DNA sequence: TGTGCCAGCAGCCAAGATCGGGGGGCGTCCACAGATACGCAGTATTTT.

The count of this clone is one. The chain has TRBV7-6 and TRBJ1-4; D is unresolved. V gave up 3 bases and J gave up 4 bases, with 12 bases separating them. Germline V gene data show CDR1 as SGHVS and CDR2 as FNYEAQ. The CDR3 extends over 15 amino acids. The DNA for the CDR3 is TGTGCCAGCAGCTTTTTCGAAGCGGGTAATGAAAAACTGTTTTTT. Its protein product is CASSFFEAGNEKLFF.

The table lists this clone with a few counts. This chain joins TRBV5-8 and TRBJ2-1, with TRBD2 identical over 7 bases. The length of the CDR3 is 19 residues. Germline trimming cut 0 bases from V and 0 bases from J; bases unmatched to any gene: 12. From germline, CDR1 is SGHTS and CDR2 YDEGEE. CDR3 DNA: TGTGCCAGCAGCTTGGCGACGGGAGGAAGACTCAGCTCCTACAATGAGCAGTTCTTC. Translating gives CASSLATGGRLSSYNEQFF.

The gene calls are TRBV5-4 and TRBJ2-1; 10 nucleotides agree with TRBD1. Trimming at V came to 5 bases and at J to 8 bases, leaving 13 bases not matched to a gene. This CDR3 contains 16 residues. Germline V lookup: CDR1 SGHNT, CDR2 YYREEE (reference sequence). CDR3 nucleotide sequence: TGTGCCAGCAGGGGGGACCCGGGACAGGGGACCGATGAGCAGTTCTTC. Residues: CASRGDPGQGTDEQFF.

For this clone: An end of the junction does not agree with germline; a read error may underlie this. The chain is built from TRBV15 and TRBJ2-3; D perhaps matches TRBD1 (6 bases). In germline, CDR1 is LNHNV, CDR2 YYDKDF (reference sequence). CDR3 length: 13 amino acids. Here the CDR3 DNA reads TGTGCCACGAGCAAGACAGGTGAAGATACGCAGTATTTT. Its translation is CATSKTGEDTQYF.

In this sample, this clone turned up once. The chain employs TRBV7-9 and TRBJ1-5; D is undetermined. The ends were cut back, 5 bases at V and 0 bases at J, with 8 bases in the middle. Germline CDR1 and CDR2: SEHNR and FQNEAQ (reference sequence). This CDR3 contains 14 residues. The CDR3: CASSPFDSNQPQHF. Here the CDR3 DNA reads TGTGCCAGCAGCCCATTCGATAGCAATCAGCCCCAGCATTTT.

About this clone itself: The same CDR3 also results from other DNA sequences found in this sample. This chain joins TRBV2 and TRBJ1-1; no definite D call. V was shortened by 2 bases and J by 0 bases, with 7 bases between the two germline ends. Germline CDR1 is SNHLY and CDR2 is FYNNEI. The CDR3 consists of 14 residues. CDR3 DNA: TGTGCCAGCAGTGAACGAGTCATGAACACTGAAGCTTTCTTT. It codes for CASSERVMNTEAFF.

The gene calls are TRBV27 and TRBJ1-5; D unclear. CDR3 size: 15 residues. Trimming took off 0 bases at V and 3 bases at J, with 9 bases between the two ends. CDR1 MNHEY and CDR2 SMNVEV come from the germline V gene (reference sequence). The CDR3 coding sequence is TGTGCCAGCAGTTTATCACGGACGGCCAATCAGCCCCAGCATTTT. Amino acids: CASSLSRTANQPQHF.

This chain joins TRBV25-1 and TRBJ2-5; TRBD1 might be the D (5 bases). The V end was cut by 2 bases, the J end by 7 bases, with 14 bases between. In germline, CDR1 is MGHDK, CDR2 SYGVNS. The CDR3 runs to 14 residues. This chain's CDR3 is CASSEQGEAATQYF. CDR3 sequence (DNA): TGTGCCAGCAGTGAACAGGGTGAGGCGGCGACCCAGTACTTC.

The chain has TRBV7-9 and TRBJ1-6; D is possibly TRBD1 (6 bases). Germline loops: CDR1 SEHNR, CDR2 FQNEAQ (reference sequence). V was pared by 0 bases and J by 9 bases, with 15 bases between. The length of the CDR3 is 16 residues. CDR3 in DNA: TGTGCCAGCAGCTTAGCCTCGGGCAGGGGTAGTTCACCCCTCCACTTT. Amino acids: CASSLASGRGSSPLHF.

In this sample, this clone turned up once. V gene TRBV19 combines with J gene TRBJ2-7; maybe TRBD1 (6 bases). The CDR3 has 14 residues. Germline CDR1 is LNHDA and CDR2 is SQIVND (reference sequence). Trimming stripped 2 bases from V and 0 bases from J, with 8 bases between. CDR3 sequence: CASSIRQDSYEQYF. CDR3 coding DNA: TGTGCCAGTAGTATAAGACAGGACTCCTACGAGCAGTACTTC.

The J gene is TRBJ2-7, the V gene TRBV7-6; D may correspond to TRBD1 or TRBD2 (5 bases each). Trimming took 5 bases from V and 2 from J, leaving 13 bases between them. This CDR3 has 14 amino acids. CDR1 is SGHVS, CDR2 FNYEAQ, per germline. CDR3 DNA: TGTGCCAGCAGCCGAGGGACGAGGACCTACGAGCAGTACTTC. Its protein product is CASSRGTRTYEQYF.

The chain joins TRBV7-2 to TRBJ1-1; D is undetermined. This CDR3 is 14 amino acids long. The germline V and J ends were trimmed by 5 bases and 0 bases, with 10 bases remaining between them. Germline-derived CDR1 and CDR2 are SGHTA and FQGNSA. The CDR3 spells CASSPRTVNTEAFF. The CDR3, as DNA: TGTGCCAGCAGCCCTCGGACGGTGAACACTGAAGCTTTCTTT.

The chain is built from TRBV5-8 and TRBJ2-3, with 8 bases fitting TRBD1. The CDR3 sequence is 16 residues long. Losses at the gene ends were 6 bases for V and 2 bases for J; bases not matched to a gene: 11. CDR1 SGHTS and CDR2 YDEGEE come from the germline V gene. The CDR3 nucleotides are TGTGCCAGCACACAACACGGGACAGGACACACAGATACGCAGTATTTT. Protein product: CASTQHGTGHTDTQYF. Full variable domain (missing parts from reference TRBV5-8 and TRBJ2-3): EAGVTQSPTHLIKTRGQQATLRCSPISGHTSVYWYQQALGLGLQFLLWYDEGEERNRGNFPPRFSGRQFPNYSSELNVNALELEDSALYLCASTQHGTGHTDTQYFGPGTRLTVL.

The rearrangement links TRBV27 to TRBJ2-5; 10 nucleotides match TRBD1. This CDR3 contains 14 residues. Germline V CDR1 and CDR2: MNHEY, SMNVEV (reference sequence). The junction had 8 bases not matched to a gene; V was cut back by 6 bases and J by 7 bases. CDR3 loop: CASSRDRGLRTQYF. The CDR3 coding sequence is TGTGCCAGCAGCCGGGACAGGGGATTACGGACCCAGTACTTC.

The genes are TRBV7-2 and TRBJ2-1; 12 bases line up with TRBD1. The J segment lost 6 bases and the V segment lost 1 base, leaving 4 bases of the junction unmatched. Germline CDR1 is SGHTA and CDR2 is FQGNSA. The CDR3 totals 16 residues. CDR3 residues: CASSLDAGQGANEQFF. The CDR3 nucleotides are TGTGCCAGCAGCTTAGACGCGGGACAGGGGGCCAATGAGCAGTTCTTC.

V and J are TRBV6-1 and TRBJ1-2; possible D gene TRBD1, 5 bases. Looked up from germline, CDR1 is MNHNS and CDR2 is SASEGT. Trimming pared 2 bases from V and 4 bases from J, leaving 8 bases between. The CDR3 consists of 13 residues. The CDR3 DNA follows: TGTGCCAGCAGTGAATTCAGGGTCTATGGCTACACCTTC. Protein: CASSEFRVYGYTF.

This clone appeared once. The rearrangement uses TRBV6-5 and TRBJ2-5; TRBD2 aligns across 7 bases. V lost 2 bases to trimming and J lost 1 base; unmatched junction nucleotides: 4. The germline CDR1 and CDR2 sequences are MNHEY and SVGAGI. The CDR3 is 15 amino acids. CDR3 bases: TGTGCCAGCAGTTACGATCCTAGCGGCCAAGAGACCCAGTACTTC. Translated, it gives CASSYDPSGQETQYF.

The chain employs TRBV3-1 (or the pseudogene TRBV3-2) and TRBJ1-4; the D is unclear. The germline V gene has CDR1 LGHDT and CDR2 YNNKEL (reference sequence). The CDR3 loop spans 15 amino acids. V gave up 1 base and J gave up 8 bases, with 14 bases separating them. Here the CDR3 reads CASSQVEGRREKLFF. The CDR3 nucleotides are TGTGCCAGCAGCCAAGTTGAGGGTAGGCGAGAAAAACTGTTTTTT.

The rearrangement uses TRBV24-1 and TRBJ2-1; TRBD1 matches 10 bases. CDR1 and CDR2 from the germline V gene are KGHDR and SFDVKD. The CDR3 length is 16 residues. With 0 bases clipped from V and 7 bases from J, the junction kept 5 bases outside the gene matches. The CDR3 DNA reads as TGTGCCACCAGTGATTTGGTGACAGGGGGCTATAATGAGCAGTTCTTC. Protein: CATSDLVTGGYNEQFF.

This clone has only one observation. J is TRBJ2-7 and V is TRBV24-1; D is uncertain. The ends were cut back, 2 bases at V and 3 bases at J, with 4 bases in the middle. CDR3 length: 12 residues. The V gene's germline CDR1 is KGHDR and CDR2 SFDVKD. The CDR3: CATSDWGYEQYF. The CDR3 DNA sequence: TGTGCCACCAGTGATTGGGGCTACGAGCAGTACTTC.

The chain has TRBV3-1 (or the pseudogene TRBV3-2) and TRBJ2-7; D may be TRBD2 (6 bases). Germline V gene lookup returns CDR1 LGHDT and CDR2 YNNKEL (reference sequence). V lost 3 bases and J lost 3, with 12 bases in between. The CDR3 contains 14 residues. The CDR3, as DNA: TGTGCCAGCAGCCACGTGAGCGGGTTCTACGAGCAGTACTTC. Translated: CASSHVSGFYEQYF.

The chain joins TRBV19 to TRBJ2-1; TRBD1 matches 10 bases. The length of the CDR3 is 16 residues. Germline V gene data show CDR1 as LNHDA and CDR2 as SQIVND (reference sequence). Losses at the gene ends were 9 bases for V and 7 bases for J; bases not matched to a gene: 15. The CDR3 protein is CASQGGRTGGPNEQFF. The CDR3, as DNA: TGTGCCAGCCAGGGAGGGAGGACAGGGGGACCAAATGAGCAGTTCTTC.